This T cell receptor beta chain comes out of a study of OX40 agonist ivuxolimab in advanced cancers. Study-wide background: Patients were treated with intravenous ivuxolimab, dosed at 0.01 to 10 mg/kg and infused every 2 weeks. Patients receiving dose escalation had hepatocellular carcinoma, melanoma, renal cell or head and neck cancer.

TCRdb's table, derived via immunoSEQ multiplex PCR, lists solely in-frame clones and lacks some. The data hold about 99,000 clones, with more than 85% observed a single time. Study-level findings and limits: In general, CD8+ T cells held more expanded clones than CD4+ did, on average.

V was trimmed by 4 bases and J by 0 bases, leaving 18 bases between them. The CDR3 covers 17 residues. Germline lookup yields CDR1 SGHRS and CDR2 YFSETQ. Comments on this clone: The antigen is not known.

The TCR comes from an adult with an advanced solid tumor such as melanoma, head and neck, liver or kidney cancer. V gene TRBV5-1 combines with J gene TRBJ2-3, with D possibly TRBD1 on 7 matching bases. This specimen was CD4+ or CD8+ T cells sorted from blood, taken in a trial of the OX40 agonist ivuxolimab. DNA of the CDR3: TGCGCCAGCAGCCGGGGGACAGAGCAGACTAGCACAGATACGCAGTATTTT. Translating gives CASSRGTEQTSTDTQYF.